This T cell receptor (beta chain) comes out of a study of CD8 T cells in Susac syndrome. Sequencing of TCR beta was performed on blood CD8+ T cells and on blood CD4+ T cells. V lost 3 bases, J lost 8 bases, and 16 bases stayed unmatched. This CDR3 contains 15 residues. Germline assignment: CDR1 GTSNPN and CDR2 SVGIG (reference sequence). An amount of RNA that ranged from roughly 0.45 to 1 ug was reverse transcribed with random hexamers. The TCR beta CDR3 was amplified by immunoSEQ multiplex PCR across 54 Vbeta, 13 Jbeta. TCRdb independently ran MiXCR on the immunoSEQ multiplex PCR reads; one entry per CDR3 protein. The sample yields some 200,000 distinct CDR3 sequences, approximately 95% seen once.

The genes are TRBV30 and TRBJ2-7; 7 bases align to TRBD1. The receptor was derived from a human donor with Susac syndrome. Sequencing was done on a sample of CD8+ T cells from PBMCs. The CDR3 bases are TGTGCCTGGAGCCTCCCATCCTTCAGGGGGTCCCAGCAGTACTTC. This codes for CAWSLPSFRGSQQYF.